This T cell receptor (beta chain) appears in the sequencing data of a study of T cells in Graves' hyperthyroidism and ophthalmopathy. The CDR3 extends over 14 amino acids. Per the germline V gene, CDR1 is SGHVS and CDR2 is FQNEAQ. This clonotype showed up just once. This may be a read error, as it is one base from a much larger clone. Source material for PBMCs was less than 12 ml fresh peripheral blood. Amplification targeted TCR beta CDR3 regions from RNA transcripts. The primer set for the first-round RT-PCR of the TCR CDR3 was HTBI. TCRdb reprocessed the multiplex PCR reads via MiXCR and lists one record per CDR3 protein. Here the sample spans about 530,000 distinct CDR3 sequences, approximately 17% being singletons.

This receptor was obtained from a woman under 30 with Graves' ophthalmopathy. The chain has TRBV7-8 and TRBJ1-1; 8 nucleotides line up with TRBD1. Sequencing used blood. The chain's CDR3 is CAGSAQGATAEAFF. The CDR3, as DNA: TGTGCCGGCAGCGCTCAGGGGGCGACGGCTGAAGCTTTCTTT. Supplemented by reference TRBV7-8 and TRBJ1-1, the full variable domain reads GAGVSQSPRYKVAKRGQDVALRCDPISGHVSLFWYQQALGQGPEFLTYFQNEAQLDKSGLPSDRFFAERPEGSVSTLKIQRTQQEDSAVYLCAGSAQGATAEAFFGQGTRLTVV.